A selection of T cell receptor beta chains follows, all from one sample in a study of T cells in Graves' hyperthyroidism and ophthalmopathy. TCRdb reanalysed the multiplex PCR reads using MiXCR and keeps one entry per CDR3 protein. The table includes 280,000 or so distinct CDR3 sequences, approximately 14% detected once. Specimen: blood. Receptors were obtained from a woman aged 45-65 years with Graves' hyperthyroidism that later progressed to Graves' ophthalmopathy. The CDR3 runs from the conserved cysteine through the conserved F or W. D genes are given only for firm matches. Only some rows state a clone size, as once, few, many or a class for expanded clones.

>-|TRBJ1-1|TRBV18|many
TGTGCCAGCTCACCCGCACAGGGGAACACTGAAGCTTTCTTT
CASSPAQGNTEAFF
>-|TRBJ2-1|TRBV27|many
TGTGCCAGCAGAGGATTCGGGAGCTCCTACAATGAGCAGTTCTTC
CASRGFGSSYNEQFF
>-|TRBJ1-4|TRBV30|few
TGTGCCTGGAGGGACTCACTAACCCGGTCCCATAATGAAAAACTGTTTTTT
CAWRDSLTRSHNEKLFF
>-|TRBJ2-4|TRBV27|-
TGTGCCAGCAGTCCCGGGCGGGTGGGCAAAAACATTCAGTACTTC
CASSPGRVGKNIQYF
>-|TRBJ1-2|TRBV7-9|many
TGTGCCAGCAGCCCCAACCCACTCTATGGCTACACCTTC
CASSPNPLYGYTF
>-|TRBJ2-1|TRBV7-9|many
TGTGCCAGCAGACATCAGCGAGGAGCCCACAATGAGCAGTTCTTC
CASRHQRGAHNEQFF
>-|TRBJ2-3|TRBV5-8|-
TGTGCCAGCAGCGCGGCAGAGTCTATACCACGCACAGATACGCAGTATTTT
CASSAAESIPRTDTQYF
>TRBD1|TRBJ2-7|TRBV28|many
TGTGCCAGCAGTAACAGGGGACCCTACGAGCAGTACTTC
CASSNRGPYEQYF
>-|TRBJ1-3|TRBV28|many
TGTGCCAGCAGTTTTCGCCTCTCGATTGGGTCGAGAGGAAACACCATATATTTT
CASSFRLSIGSRGNTIYF
>TRBD2|TRBJ2-1|TRBV7-6|many
TGTGCCAGCAGCCTAAGCGGGAGAAATGAGCAGTTCTTC
CASSLSGRNEQFF
>-|TRBJ1-1|TRBV5-1|many
TGCGCCAGCAGCTTGACAGGATCGGACACTGAAGCTTTCTTT
CASSLTGSDTEAFF
>TRBD2|TRBJ2-1|TRBV20-1|-
TGCAGTGCTCAAGAGACTAGCGGGATTCTCTCCTACAATGAGCAGTTCTTC
CSAQETSGILSYNEQFF
>TRBD1|TRBJ2-7|TRBV30|many
TGTGCCTGGAATGGTGGGACAGGGACCTACGAGCAGTACTTC
CAWNGGTGTYEQYF
>TRBD1|TRBJ1-1|TRBV5-1|-
TGCGCCAGCAGCTCCGCAGGGACAGCGAACACTGAAGCTTTCTTT
CASSSAGTANTEAFF
>TRBD1|TRBJ2-5|TRBV6-1|many
TGTGCCAGCAGTCCCGGGACAGGAGTAAAAGAGACCCAGTACTTC
CASSPGTGVKETQYF
>-|TRBJ2-5|TRBV12-5|few
TGTGCTAGTGGTTTGGGAAGGGGGGAGACCCAGTACTTC
CASGLGRGETQYF
>-|TRBJ1-5|TRBV15|few
TGTGCCACCAGCAGAGGGAGGGGGGAACAGCCCCAGCATTTT
CATSRGRGEQPQHF
>TRBD2|TRBJ2-4|TRBV12-3/TRBV12-4|many
TGTGCCAGCAGTCTGGTCCGTGGACTAGCGGCAAAAAACATTCAGTACTTC
CASSLVRGLAAKNIQYF
>TRBD1|TRBJ2-2|TRBV27|many
TGTGCCAGCAAAACAGGGGAAATCACCGGGGAGCTGTTTTTT
CASKTGEITGELFF
>TRBD2|TRBJ2-1|TRBV20-1|-
TGCAGTGCCGGGACTAGCGGGATTTCCTACAATGAGCAGTTCTTC
CSAGTSGISYNEQFF
>TRBD2|TRBJ2-5|TRBV9|-
TGTGCCAGCAGCGTAATCGGACTAGCGGGAAGGGAGACCCAGTACTTC
CASSVIGLAGRETQYF
>-|TRBJ1-5|TRBV24-1|-
TGTGCCACCTTCGGAAGGGGACCCTATAGCAATCAGCCCCAGCATTTT
CATFGRGPYSNQPQHF
>-|TRBJ2-7|TRBV30|many
TGTGCCTGGAGGGGGACTGCCTCGGGGGTTGGCTACGAGCAGTACTTC
CAWRGTASGVGYEQYF
>-|TRBJ2-7|TRBV15|-
TGTGCCACCAGCAGAGATCTGGTTGGGGGTAGGCGGGGCTCCTACGAGCAGTACTTC
CATSRDLVGGRRGSYEQYF
>TRBD1|TRBJ2-7|TRBV28|-
TGTGCCAGCGCCCCTCCGAGGACAGGTTACGAGCAGTACTTC
CASAPPRTGYEQYF
>-|TRBJ1-1|TRBV11-2|many
TGTGCCAGCAGCTCCGGTGCTCACCCGAACACTGAAGCTTTCTTT
CASSSGAHPNTEAFF
>TRBD2|TRBJ2-5|TRBV2|-
TGTGCCAACAAGCGACTAGCGGGGCCCCAGTACTTC
CANKRLAGPQYF
>-|TRBJ2-7|TRBV28|many
TGTGCCAGCAGTAGACTTACTAGGGAGCAGTACTTC
CASSRLTREQYF
>-|TRBJ2-7|TRBV3-1|-
TGTGCCAGCAGTGACCCGACAGGGAGGCCTATGGACGAGCAGTACTTC
CASSDPTGRPMDEQYF
>-|TRBJ1-5|TRBV10-2|many
TGCGCCAGCAGTGAGGTTATTGGCAGCACCTATAGCAATCAGCCCCAGCATTTT
CASSEVIGSTYSNQPQHF
>TRBD2|TRBJ2-1|TRBV20-1|-
TGCAGTGCTAGCCCTCTAGGAGCGGGAGTAACCCCCAATGAGCAGTTCTTC
CSASPLGAGVTPNEQFF
>-|TRBJ2-6|TRBV5-1|many
TGTGCCAGCAGTTTAGGGTCCCCCGGGGCCAACGTCCTGACTTTC
CASSLGSPGANVLTF
>-|TRBJ2-2|TRBV28|few
TGTGCCAGCAGCTCCCCGTGGGAGGCGAACACCGGGGAGCTGTTTTTT
CASSSPWEANTGELFF
>-|TRBJ2-7|TRBV12-3/TRBV12-4|few
TGTGCCAGCGGACCTTCATCGTCCGAGCAGTACTTC
CASGPSSSEQYF
>-|TRBJ1-6|TRBV28|many
TGTGCCAGCAGCCCGTTGGGGGGAGTCTCCTATAATTCACCCCTCCACTTT
CASSPLGGVSYNSPLHF
>-|TRBJ1-5|TRBV20-1|-
TGCAGTGCCTTAGAAGCAGGGGCAGGCAATCAGCCCCAGCATTTT
CSALEAGAGNQPQHF
>TRBD1|TRBJ1-2|TRBV19|few
TGTGCCAGTAGTGCACGGGACAGGGAGTTCTACACCTTC
CASSARDREFYTF
>TRBD1|TRBJ1-5|TRBV24-1|many
TGTGCCACCAGTAGCGGGACAGGGGCCCATCAGCCCCAGCATTTT
CATSSGTGAHQPQHF
>-|TRBJ1-1|TRBV19|few
TGTGCCAGTAGTATCTGGGGAACGAACACTGAAGCTTTCTTT
CASSIWGTNTEAFF
>-|TRBJ1-2|TRBV18|many
TGTGCCAGCTCGCCACAGGCTCCCTCTAACTATGGCTACACCTTC
CASSPQAPSNYGYTF
>-|TRBJ1-3|TRBV6-1|many
TGTGCCAGCAGTTATTCCCAGAGCAATTCTGGAAACACCATATATTTT
CASSYSQSNSGNTIYF
>-|TRBJ2-5|TRBV27|-
TGTGCCAGCGCCCGAGGGGGGCACGAGACCCAGTACTTC
CASARGGHETQYF